This entry lists 21 T cell receptor beta chains sequenced from one sample in a study of T cells in Graves' hyperthyroidism and ophthalmopathy. RNA transcripts yielded amplified TCR beta CDR3 regions. HTBI primers were the set used in a first-round RT-PCR of the TCR CDR3. Via MiXCR, TCRdb re-called the multiplex PCR reads, giving one row per CDR3 protein. Here the sample spans about 590,000 distinct CDR3 sequences, about a sixth being singletons. What was sequenced was blood. The source of these receptors is a woman in her twenties or thirties with Graves' hyperthyroidism.

This clonotype appeared many times. The rearrangement joins TRBV20-1 to TRBJ2-1; TRBD2 agrees at 7 bases. Germline V gives CDR1 DFQATT, CDR2 SNEGSKA (reference sequence). This CDR3 comprises 15 residues. The V segment lost 6 bases and the J segment 2 bases; nucleotides outside the gene matches: 10. The CDR3 sequence is CSATGGLAAYNEQFF. CDR3 sequence (DNA): TGCAGTGCCACGGGGGGTCTAGCGGCCTACAATGAGCAGTTCTTC.

At least ten counts were recorded for this clonotype. The rearrangement links TRBV7-2 to TRBJ2-7, with 11 positions matching TRBD2. Germline-derived CDR1 and CDR2 are SGHTA and FQGNSA. V shed 2 bases and J 1 base; nucleotides not matched to a gene: 7. This CDR3 spans 17 amino acids. Written as DNA, the CDR3 is TGTGCCAGCAGCTTATTTTCCATAGCGGGAGGGTCCTACGAGCAGTACTTC. Residues: CASSLFSIAGGSYEQYF.

This clonotype was detected ten times or more. CDR3 DNA: TGTGCCAGCAGGGAGAATGGAGGGAGCTATGGCTACACCTTC. Protein sequence: CASRENGGSYGYTF. This chain connects TRBV2 to TRBJ1-2; D is unresolved. The germline CDR1 and CDR2 sequences are SNHLY and FYNNEI. V was trimmed by 6 bases and J by 4 bases, leaving 15 bases between them. There are 14 residues in the CDR3.

This clonotype was detected ten times or more. The rearrangement links TRBV12-3 or TRBV12-4 to TRBJ1-2, with 7 bases matching TRBD1. The V and J ends lost 5 bases and 3 bases, in that order; junction bases with no gene match: 6. The CDR3 sequence is 14 residues long. CDR3 coding DNA: TGTGCCAGCAGTCCCGGGACAGAAGACTATGGCTACACCTTC. This codes for CASSPGTEDYGYTF.

This clonotype was seen at least ten times. The V call is TRBV28, the J call TRBJ1-2, with TRBD1 matching 8 bases. The V gene's germline CDR1 is MDHEN and CDR2 SYDVKM. V shed 11 bases, J shed 2 bases, and the junction held 7 bases outside the gene matches. The CDR3 contains 13 residues. This CDR3 is CALRGTGNYGYTF. Written as DNA, the CDR3 is TGTGCCCTTCGGGGGACAGGCAACTATGGCTACACCTTC.

J is TRBJ2-5 and V is TRBV6-1; 7 bases are a match to TRBD1. The V gene's germline CDR1 is MNHNS and CDR2 SASEGT. The CDR3 spans 15 residues. V was pared by 6 bases and J by 5 bases, with 12 bases of the junction left unmatched. The CDR3 sequence is CASSHDREIAETQYF. In DNA, the CDR3 is TGTGCCAGCAGCCACGACAGGGAAATCGCGGAGACCCAGTACTTC.

This clonotype turned up a few times. V usage is TRBV19 and J usage is TRBJ1-1; D gene uncertain. V dropped 11 bases and J dropped 1 base, with 11 bases sitting between them. This CDR3 contains 12 residues. Germline CDR1 LNHDA, CDR2 SQIVND (reference sequence). CDR3 residues: CAALGRNTEAFF. DNA for the CDR3: TGTGCCGCCTTGGGGAGGAACACTGAAGCTTTCTTT.

The chain couples TRBV7-4 to TRBJ1-6, with a tentative D call TRBD1 (6 bases). The CDR3 covers 15 residues. CDR1 is SGHVT, CDR2 SQSDAQ, per germline. V lost 5 bases, J lost 7 bases, and 15 bases lay in between. DNA of the CDR3: TGTGCCAGCAGCCCACGCAGGGGCCACAATTCACCCCTCCACTTT. Its protein product is CASSPRRGHNSPLHF. Looking up the rest from reference TRBV7-4 and TRBJ1-6 gives the full variable domain: GAGVSQSPRYKVAKRGRDVALRCDSISGHVTLYWYRQTLGQGSEVLTYSQSDAQRDKSGRPSGRFSAERPERSVSTLKIQRTEQGDSAVYLCASSPRRGHNSPLHFGNGTRLTVT.

The CDR3 spells CASRPFGGRVSGELFF. The CDR3 DNA is TGTGCCAGCAGGCCTTTCGGGGGTAGGGTGTCCGGGGAGCTGTTTTTT. The gene calls are TRBV7-6 and TRBJ2-2; tentatively, D is TRBD2 (6 bases). Germline CDR1 and CDR2: SGHVS and FNYEAQ. Trimming shortened V by 6 bases and J by 6 bases, and 20 bases separated the two germline ends. The CDR3 consists of 16 residues.

This clonotype was counted between two and nine times. The gene calls are TRBV19 and TRBJ2-2; 13 nucleotides match TRBD2. This CDR3 comprises 17 residues. Germline trimming cut 5 bases from V and 0 bases from J; bases unmatched to any gene: 3. Germline assignment: CDR1 LNHDA and CDR2 SQIVND (reference sequence). Written as DNA, the CDR3 is TGTGCCAGTAGTCGGACTAGCGGGGGAACGAACACCGGGGAGCTGTTTTTT. Amino acids: CASSRTSGGTNTGELFF.

V usage is TRBV30 and J usage is TRBJ2-3; D is unclear. Germline CDR1 and CDR2: GTSNPN and SVGIG (reference sequence). The CDR3 has 16 residues. V lost 2 bases and J 0 bases, leaving 15 bases between the germline ends. The CDR3 DNA reads as TGTGCCTGGAGTCTGCCCGTAGGCCGTAGCACAGATACGCAGTATTTT. It yields the protein CAWSLPVGRSTDTQYF.

V usage is TRBV19 and J usage is TRBJ2-1; TRBD1 agrees at 7 bases. The J segment lost 7 bases and the V segment lost 4 bases, leaving 16 bases of the junction unmatched. The germline CDR1 and CDR2 sequences are LNHDA and SQIVND (reference sequence). CDR3 size: 17 residues. The CDR3 bases are TGTGCCAGTAGTACACGGACAGGTTCGGCTCCCTCTAATGAGCAGTTCTTC. It specifies CASSTRTGSAPSNEQFF.

In its sample, this clonotype was seen a few times. The chain carries TRBV6-1 and TRBJ2-1, with TRBD2 matching over 9 bases. V shed 7 bases and J 7 bases; nucleotides not matched to a gene: 11. The CDR3 consists of 15 residues. Per the germline V gene, CDR1 is MNHNS and CDR2 is SASEGT. CDR3 protein: CASTPGGRAGNEQFF. CDR3 in DNA: TGTGCCAGCACTCCCGGCGGGAGGGCCGGGAATGAGCAGTTCTTC.

The sample holds many counts of this clonotype. This rearrangement joins TRBV5-1 to TRBJ2-7, with D tentatively TRBD1 (7 bases). The CDR3 has 14 residues. Germline V gene sequence: CDR1 SGHRS, CDR2 YFSETQ. V was trimmed by 0 bases and J by 5 bases, leaving 12 bases between them. The CDR3 is CASSLGQGGNEQYF. CDR3 nucleotide sequence: TGCGCCAGCAGCTTGGGCCAGGGGGGAAACGAGCAGTACTTC.

At least ten counts were recorded for this clonotype. J is TRBJ1-1 and V is TRBV11-2; a possible D gene is TRBD1 (6 bases). V was clipped by 2 bases and J by 10 bases, with 14 bases between them. The length of the CDR3 is 13 residues. CDR1 SGHAT and CDR2 FQNNGV come from the germline V gene. The CDR3 DNA follows: TGTGCCAGCAGCTTAATCCGGGGGCGCGGAGCTTTCTTT. Protein: CASSLIRGRGAFF.

This clonotype was seen repeatedly, ten times or more. The chain employs TRBV7-2 and TRBJ2-1; tentatively, D is TRBD1 (5 bases). The length of the CDR3 is 14 residues. Between the trimmed V and J ends, which lost 1 base and 9 bases, there was a span of 13 bases. CDR1 and CDR2 (germline): SGHTA, FQGNSA. CDR3 coding DNA: TGTGCCAGCAGCTTAGGCGGACACCCAGGTGAGCAGTTCTTC. Translated: CASSLGGHPGEQFF.

V usage is TRBV19 and J usage is TRBJ1-1; a weak D match, TRBD1 (6 bases). The germline CDR1 and CDR2 sequences are LNHDA and SQIVND (reference sequence). The germline V and J ends were trimmed by 4 bases and 4 bases, with 16 bases remaining between them. There are 15 residues in the CDR3. DNA for the CDR3: TGTGCCAGTAGTACCGAAACAGGGCGGGCCACTGAAGCTTTCTTT. It codes for CASSTETGRATEAFF.

This clonotype has only a few counts. This rearrangement joins TRBV20-1 to TRBJ2-5; the match to TRBD2 covers 9 bases. This CDR3 contains 13 residues. Per the germline V gene, CDR1 is DFQATT and CDR2 is SNEGSKA (reference sequence). V lost 5 bases, J lost 11 bases, and 12 bases stayed unmatched. This CDR3 is CSAVLHSGRHQYF. Here the CDR3 DNA reads TGCAGTGCTGTACTCCATAGCGGGAGACATCAGTACTTC.

This clonotype has a count of ten or more. V is TRBV6-2 or TRBV6-3 and J is TRBJ2-1; D gene uncertain. Trimming stripped 6 bases from V and 7 bases from J, with 16 bases between. The germline V gene encodes CDR1 MNHEY and CDR2 SVGEGT. The CDR3 contains 14 residues. The CDR3 DNA reads as TGTGCCAGCAGCCGTAGTAGGCTTAAAAATGAGCAGTTCTTC. Translating gives CASSRSRLKNEQFF.

There are many counts of this clonotype. This rearrangement joins TRBV15 to TRBJ2-3; D uncertain. The germline V gene has CDR1 LNHNV and CDR2 YYDKDF (reference sequence). Trimming took off 0 bases at V and 6 bases at J, with 4 bases between the two ends. This CDR3 comprises 12 residues. This CDR3 is CATSRDRDTQYF. The CDR3 DNA reads as TGTGCCACCAGCAGAGACAGGGATACGCAGTATTTT.

This clonotype was detected only a few times. The rearrangement links TRBV3-1 to TRBJ1-2; D gene uncertain. Germline V CDR1 and CDR2: LGHDT, YNNKEL (reference sequence). The ends were cut back, 0 bases at V and 5 bases at J, with 10 bases in the middle. This CDR3 has 14 residues. CDR3 loop: CASSQEERQYGYTF. Written as DNA, the CDR3 is TGTGCCAGCAGCCAAGAAGAGAGGCAATATGGCTACACCTTC.